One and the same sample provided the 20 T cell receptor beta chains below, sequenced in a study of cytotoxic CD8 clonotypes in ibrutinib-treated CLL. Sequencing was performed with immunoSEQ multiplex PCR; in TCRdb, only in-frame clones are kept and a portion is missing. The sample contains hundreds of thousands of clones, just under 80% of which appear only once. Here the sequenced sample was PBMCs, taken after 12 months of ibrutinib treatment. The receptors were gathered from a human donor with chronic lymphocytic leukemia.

CDR3 region: CASSPLGGGENEKLFF. The DNA for the CDR3 is TGCGCCAGCAGCCCATTAGGAGGGGGGGAAAATGAAAAACTGTTTTTT. V usage is TRBV5-1 and J usage is TRBJ1-4; D is possibly TRBD1 (6 bases). Germline CDR1 SGHRS, CDR2 YFSETQ. This CDR3 comprises 16 residues. The ends were cut back, 4 bases at V and 5 bases at J, with 18 bases in the middle. Full variable domain (outside the CDR3, taken from reference TRBV5-1 and TRBJ1-4): KAGVTQTPRYLIKTRGQQVTLSCSPISGHRSVSWYQQTPGQGLQFLFEYFSETQRNKGNFPGRFSGRQFSNSRSEMNVSTLELGDSALYLCASSPLGGGENEKLFFGSGTQLSVL.

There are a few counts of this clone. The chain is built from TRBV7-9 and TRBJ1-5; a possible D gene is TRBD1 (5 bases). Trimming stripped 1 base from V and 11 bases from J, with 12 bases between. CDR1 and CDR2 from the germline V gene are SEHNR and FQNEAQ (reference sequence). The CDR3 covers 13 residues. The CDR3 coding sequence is TGTGCCAGCAGCTTAGGATTGGGGCAGGCCCAGCATTTT. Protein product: CASSLGLGQAQHF. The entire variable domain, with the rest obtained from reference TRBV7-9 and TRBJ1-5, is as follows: DTGVSQNPRHKITKRGQNVTFRCDPISEHNRLYWYRQTLGQGPEFLTYFQNEAQLEKSRLLSDRFSAERPKGSFSTLEIQRTEQGDSAMYLCASSLGLGQAQHFGDGTRLSIL.

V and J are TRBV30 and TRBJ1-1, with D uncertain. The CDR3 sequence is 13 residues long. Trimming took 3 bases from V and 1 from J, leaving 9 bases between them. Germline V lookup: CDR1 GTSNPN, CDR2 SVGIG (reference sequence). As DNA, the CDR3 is TGTGCCTGGAGGCCACTTAGGAACACTGAAGCTTTCTTT. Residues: CAWRPLRNTEAFF.

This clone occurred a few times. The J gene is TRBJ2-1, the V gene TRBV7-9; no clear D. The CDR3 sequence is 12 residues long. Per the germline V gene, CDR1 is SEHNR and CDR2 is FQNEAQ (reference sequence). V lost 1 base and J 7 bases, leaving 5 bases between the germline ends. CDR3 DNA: TGTGCCAGCAGCTTAGAATTAAATGAGCAGTTCTTC. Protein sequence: CASSLELNEQFF. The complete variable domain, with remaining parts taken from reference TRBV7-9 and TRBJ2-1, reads DTGVSQNPRHKITKRGQNVTFRCDPISEHNRLYWYRQTLGQGPEFLTYFQNEAQLEKSRLLSDRFSAERPKGSFSTLEIQRTEQGDSAMYLCASSLELNEQFFGPGTRLTVL.

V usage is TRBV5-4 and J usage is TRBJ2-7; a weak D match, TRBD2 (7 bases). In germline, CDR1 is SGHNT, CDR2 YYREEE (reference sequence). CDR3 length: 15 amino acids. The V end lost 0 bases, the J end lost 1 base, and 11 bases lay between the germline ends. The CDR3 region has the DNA TGTGCCAGCAGCTTGGGGGGGGGCCGATCCTACGAGCAGTACTTC. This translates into CASSLGGGRSYEQYF.

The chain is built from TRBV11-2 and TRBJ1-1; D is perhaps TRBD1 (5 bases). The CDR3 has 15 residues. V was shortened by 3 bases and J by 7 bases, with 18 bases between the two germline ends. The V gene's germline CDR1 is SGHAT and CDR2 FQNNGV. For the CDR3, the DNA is TGTGCCAGCAGCTTCAGGGTGGTAGGGCGGAATGAAGCTTTCTTT. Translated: CASSFRVVGRNEAFF.

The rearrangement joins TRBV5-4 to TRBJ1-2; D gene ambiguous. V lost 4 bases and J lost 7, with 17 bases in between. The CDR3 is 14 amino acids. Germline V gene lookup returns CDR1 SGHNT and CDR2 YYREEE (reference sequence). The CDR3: CASSPRNRHFGYTF. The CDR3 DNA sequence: TGTGCCAGCAGCCCAAGGAATCGACACTTTGGCTACACCTTC.

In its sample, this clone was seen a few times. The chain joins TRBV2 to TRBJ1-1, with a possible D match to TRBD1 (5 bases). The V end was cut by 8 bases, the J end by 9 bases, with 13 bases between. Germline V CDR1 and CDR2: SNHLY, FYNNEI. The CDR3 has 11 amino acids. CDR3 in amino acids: CASSGGVQAFF. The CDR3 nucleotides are TGTGCCAGCTCTGGGGGGGTTCAAGCTTTCTTT.

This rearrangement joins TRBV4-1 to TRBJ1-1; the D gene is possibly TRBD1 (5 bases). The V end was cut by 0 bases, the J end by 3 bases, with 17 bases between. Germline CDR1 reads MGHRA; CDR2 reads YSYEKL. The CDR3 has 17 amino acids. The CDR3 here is CASSQDGRAGRDTEAFF. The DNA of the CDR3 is TGCGCCAGCAGCCAAGATGGACGGGCAGGGCGGGACACTGAAGCTTTCTTT.

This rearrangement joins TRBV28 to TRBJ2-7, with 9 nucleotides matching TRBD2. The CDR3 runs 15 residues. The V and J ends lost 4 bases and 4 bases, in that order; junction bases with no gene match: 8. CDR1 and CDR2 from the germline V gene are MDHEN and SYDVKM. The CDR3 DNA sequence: TGTGCCAGCAGTTCCTTAGCGGGAGTATCGTACGAGCAGTACTTC. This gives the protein CASSSLAGVSYEQYF.

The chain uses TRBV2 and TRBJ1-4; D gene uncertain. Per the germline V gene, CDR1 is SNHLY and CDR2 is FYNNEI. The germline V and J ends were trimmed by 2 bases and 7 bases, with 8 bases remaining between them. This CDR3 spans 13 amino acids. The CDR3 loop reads CASSERVGEKLFF. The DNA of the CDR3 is TGTGCCAGCAGTGAAAGGGTCGGTGAAAAACTGTTTTTT.

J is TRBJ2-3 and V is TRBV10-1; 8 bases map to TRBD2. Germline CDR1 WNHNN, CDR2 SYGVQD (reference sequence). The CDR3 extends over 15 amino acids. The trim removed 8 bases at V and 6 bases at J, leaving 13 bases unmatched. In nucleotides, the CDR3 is TGCGCCAGCTCCGTGGGCCAACTAGCGGCGGATACGCAGTATTTT. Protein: CASSVGQLAADTQYF.

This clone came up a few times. The CDR3 DNA is TGTGCCAGCAGCGTCGATTCCGATTATGGCTACACCTTC. Protein sequence: CASSVDSDYGYTF. The V gene is TRBV9, the J gene TRBJ1-2; D remains ambiguous. There are 13 residues in the CDR3. CDR1 and CDR2 (germline): SGDLS, YYNGEE. Trimming took off 2 bases at V and 5 bases at J, with 10 bases between the two ends.

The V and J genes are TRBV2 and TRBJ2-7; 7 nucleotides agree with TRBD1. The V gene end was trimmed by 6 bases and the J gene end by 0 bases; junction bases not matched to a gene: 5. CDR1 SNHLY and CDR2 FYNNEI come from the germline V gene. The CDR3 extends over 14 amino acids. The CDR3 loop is CASRGTVSSYEQYF. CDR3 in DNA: TGTGCCAGCAGGGGGACAGTCAGCTCCTACGAGCAGTACTTC.

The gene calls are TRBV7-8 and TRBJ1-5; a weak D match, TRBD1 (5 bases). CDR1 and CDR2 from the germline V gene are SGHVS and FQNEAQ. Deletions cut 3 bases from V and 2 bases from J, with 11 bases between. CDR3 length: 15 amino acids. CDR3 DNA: TGTGCCAGCAGCTTTGGCAGGGTCCGCAATCAGCCCCAGCATTTT. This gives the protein CASSFGRVRNQPQHF.

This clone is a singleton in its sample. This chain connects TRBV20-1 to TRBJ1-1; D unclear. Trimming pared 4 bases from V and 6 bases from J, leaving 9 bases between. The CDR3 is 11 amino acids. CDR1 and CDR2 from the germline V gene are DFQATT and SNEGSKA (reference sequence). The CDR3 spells CSATGYAEAFF. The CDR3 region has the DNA TGCAGTGCTACAGGATATGCTGAAGCTTTCTTT.

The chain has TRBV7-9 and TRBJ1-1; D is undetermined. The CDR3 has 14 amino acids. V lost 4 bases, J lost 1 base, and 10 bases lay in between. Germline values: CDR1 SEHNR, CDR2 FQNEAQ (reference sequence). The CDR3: CASSSITGNTEAFF. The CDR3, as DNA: TGTGCCAGCAGCTCTATCACTGGGAACACTGAAGCTTTCTTT.

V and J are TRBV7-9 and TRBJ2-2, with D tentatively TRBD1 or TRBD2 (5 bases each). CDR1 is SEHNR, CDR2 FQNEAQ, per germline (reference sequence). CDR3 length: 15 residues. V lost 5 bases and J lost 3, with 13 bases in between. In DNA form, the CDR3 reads TGTGCCAGCAGCCCCGGGGCAGGGTACACCGGGGAGCTGTTTTTT. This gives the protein CASSPGAGYTGELFF. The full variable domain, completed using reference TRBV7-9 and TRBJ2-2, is DTGVSQNPRHKITKRGQNVTFRCDPISEHNRLYWYRQTLGQGPEFLTYFQNEAQLEKSRLLSDRFSAERPKGSFSTLEIQRTEQGDSAMYLCASSPGAGYTGELFFGEGSRLTVL.

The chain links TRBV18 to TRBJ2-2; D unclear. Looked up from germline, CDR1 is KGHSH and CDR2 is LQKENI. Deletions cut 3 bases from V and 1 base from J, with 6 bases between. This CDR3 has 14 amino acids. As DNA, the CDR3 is TGTGCCAGCTCACCCACCAGGAACACCGGGGAGCTGTTTTTT. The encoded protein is CASSPTRNTGELFF.

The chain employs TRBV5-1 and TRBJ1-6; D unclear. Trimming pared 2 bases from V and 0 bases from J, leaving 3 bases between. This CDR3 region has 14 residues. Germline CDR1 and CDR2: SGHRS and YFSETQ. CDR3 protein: CASSFSSYNSPLHF. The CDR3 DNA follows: TGCGCCAGCAGCTTTAGCTCCTATAATTCACCCCTCCACTTT.